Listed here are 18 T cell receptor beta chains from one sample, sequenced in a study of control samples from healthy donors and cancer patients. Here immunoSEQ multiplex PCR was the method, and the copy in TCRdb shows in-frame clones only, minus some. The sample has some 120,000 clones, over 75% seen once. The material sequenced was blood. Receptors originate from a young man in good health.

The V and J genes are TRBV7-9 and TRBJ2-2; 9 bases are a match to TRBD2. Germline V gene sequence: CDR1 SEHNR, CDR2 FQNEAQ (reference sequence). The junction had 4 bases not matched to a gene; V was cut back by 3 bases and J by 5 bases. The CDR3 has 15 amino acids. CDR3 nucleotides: TGTGCCAGCAGCTTGGCGGGAGGGGGGACCGGGGAGCTGTTTTTT. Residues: CASSLAGGGTGELFF.

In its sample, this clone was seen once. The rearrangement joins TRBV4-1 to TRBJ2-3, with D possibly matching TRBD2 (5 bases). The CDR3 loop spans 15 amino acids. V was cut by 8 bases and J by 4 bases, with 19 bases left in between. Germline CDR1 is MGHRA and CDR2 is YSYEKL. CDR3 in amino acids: CASAVNGLPADTQYF. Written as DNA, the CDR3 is TGCGCCAGCGCGGTGAACGGACTCCCGGCAGATACGCAGTATTTT.

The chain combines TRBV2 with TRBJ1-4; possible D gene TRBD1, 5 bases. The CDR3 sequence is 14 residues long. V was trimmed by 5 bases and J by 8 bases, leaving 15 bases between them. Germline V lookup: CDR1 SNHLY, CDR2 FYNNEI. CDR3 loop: CASSTGLTSEKLFF. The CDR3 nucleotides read TGTGCCAGCAGTACAGGACTGACCTCGGAAAAACTGTTTTTT.

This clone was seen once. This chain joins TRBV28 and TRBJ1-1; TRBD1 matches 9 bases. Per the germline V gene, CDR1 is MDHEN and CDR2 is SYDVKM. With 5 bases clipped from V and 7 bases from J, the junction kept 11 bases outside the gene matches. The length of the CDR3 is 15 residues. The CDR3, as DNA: TGTGCCAGCAGTGATGTAACGACAGGGGGGGGTGAAGCTTTCTTT. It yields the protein CASSDVTTGGGEAFF. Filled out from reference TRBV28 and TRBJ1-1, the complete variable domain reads DVKVTQSSRYLVKRTGEKVFLECVQDMDHENMFWYRQDPGLGLRLIYFSYDVKMKEKGDIPEGYSVSREKKERFSLILESASTNQTSMYLCASSDVTTGGGEAFFGQGTRLTVV.

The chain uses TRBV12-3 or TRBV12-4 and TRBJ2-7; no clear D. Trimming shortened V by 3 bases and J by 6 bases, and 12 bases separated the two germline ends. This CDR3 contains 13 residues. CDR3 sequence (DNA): TGTGCCAGCAGTTTTTCGGGTTTCTCCGAGCAGTACTTC. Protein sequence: CASSFSGFSEQYF.

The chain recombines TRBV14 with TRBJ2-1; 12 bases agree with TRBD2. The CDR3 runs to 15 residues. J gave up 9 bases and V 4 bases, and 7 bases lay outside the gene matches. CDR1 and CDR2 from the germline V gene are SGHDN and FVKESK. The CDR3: CASSLTSGSIGEQFF. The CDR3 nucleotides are TGTGCCAGCAGCCTGACTAGCGGGAGCATTGGTGAGCAGTTCTTC.

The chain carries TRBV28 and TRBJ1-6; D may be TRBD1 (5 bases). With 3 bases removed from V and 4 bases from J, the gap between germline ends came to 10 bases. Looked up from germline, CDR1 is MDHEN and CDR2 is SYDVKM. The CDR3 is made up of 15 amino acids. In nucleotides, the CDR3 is TGTGCCAGCAGTTTGGTGGGACGTTATAATTCACCCCTCCACTTT. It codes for CASSLVGRYNSPLHF.

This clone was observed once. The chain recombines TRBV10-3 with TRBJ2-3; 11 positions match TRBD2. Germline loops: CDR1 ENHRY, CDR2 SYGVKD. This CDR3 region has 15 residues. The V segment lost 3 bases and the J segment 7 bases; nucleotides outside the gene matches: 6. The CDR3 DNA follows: TGTGCCATCAGTGATACACTAGCGGGAGCCCATACGCAGTATTTT. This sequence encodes CAISDTLAGAHTQYF.

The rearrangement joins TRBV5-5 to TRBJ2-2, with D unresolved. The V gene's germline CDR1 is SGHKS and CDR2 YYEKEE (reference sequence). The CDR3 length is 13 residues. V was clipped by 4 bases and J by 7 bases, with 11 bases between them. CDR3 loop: CASSHNPGGELFF. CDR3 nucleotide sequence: TGTGCCAGCAGCCACAACCCGGGCGGGGAGCTGTTTTTT.

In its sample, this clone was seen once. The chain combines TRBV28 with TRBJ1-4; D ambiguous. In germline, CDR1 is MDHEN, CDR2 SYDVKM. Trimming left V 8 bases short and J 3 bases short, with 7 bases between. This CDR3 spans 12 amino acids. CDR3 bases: TGTGCCAGCGGGCGGGCTAATGAAAAACTGTTTTTT. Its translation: CASGRANEKLFF.

CDR3 coding DNA: TGTGCCAGCAGTGCCCGGCGGACGAACACTGAAGCTTTCTTT. It is translated as CASSARRTNTEAFF. The chain links TRBV6-6 to TRBJ1-1; D remains ambiguous. V shed 5 bases and J shed 1 base, with 11 bases lying between them. Germline values: CDR1 MNHNY, CDR2 SVGAGI (reference sequence). The CDR3 loop spans 14 amino acids.

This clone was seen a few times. The CDR3 loop is CASSRQGGTGELFF. The CDR3 coding sequence is TGTGCCAGCAGCAGACAGGGGGGCACCGGGGAGCTGTTTTTT. V gene TRBV6-5 combines with J gene TRBJ2-2, with TRBD1 identical over 9 bases. Trimming removed 6 bases from V and 4 bases from J; junction bases left unmatched: 3. CDR1 MNHEY and CDR2 SVGAGI come from the germline V gene. CDR3 size: 14 residues.

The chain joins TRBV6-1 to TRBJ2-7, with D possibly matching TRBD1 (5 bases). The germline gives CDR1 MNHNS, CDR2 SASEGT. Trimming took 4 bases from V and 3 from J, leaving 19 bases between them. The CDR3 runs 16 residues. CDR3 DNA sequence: TGTGCCAGCAGTGCCCAGGGAAGGCCCTCAGGCTACGAGCAGTACTTC. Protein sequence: CASSAQGRPSGYEQYF.

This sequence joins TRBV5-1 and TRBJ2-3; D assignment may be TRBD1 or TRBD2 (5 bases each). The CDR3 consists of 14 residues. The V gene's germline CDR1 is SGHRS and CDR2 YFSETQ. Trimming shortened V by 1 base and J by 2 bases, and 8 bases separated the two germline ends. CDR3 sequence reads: CASSLLGTTDTQYF. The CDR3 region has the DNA TGCGCCAGCAGCTTGTTGGGGACCACAGATACGCAGTATTTT.

The DNA of the CDR3 is TGTGCCAGCAGTCCCAGCTCCTACGAGCAGTACGTC. Translated: CASSPSSYEQYV. V usage is TRBV28 and J usage is TRBJ2-7; D is ambiguous. This CDR3 has 12 residues. Trimming left V 5 bases short and J 0 bases short, with 5 bases between. Germline V gene lookup returns CDR1 MDHEN and CDR2 SYDVKM.

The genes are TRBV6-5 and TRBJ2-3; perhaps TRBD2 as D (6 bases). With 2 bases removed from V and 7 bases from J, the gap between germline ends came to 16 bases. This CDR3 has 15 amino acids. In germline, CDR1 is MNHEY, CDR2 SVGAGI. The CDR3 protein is CASSYRPAGGHTQYF. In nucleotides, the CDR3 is TGTGCCAGCAGTTACCGTCCCGCCGGAGGGCATACGCAGTATTTT.

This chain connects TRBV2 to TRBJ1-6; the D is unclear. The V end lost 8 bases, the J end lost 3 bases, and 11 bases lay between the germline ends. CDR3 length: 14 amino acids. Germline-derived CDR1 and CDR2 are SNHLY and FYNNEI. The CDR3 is CASQRSFYNSPLHF. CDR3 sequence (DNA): TGTGCCAGCCAAAGGTCATTCTATAATTCACCCCTCCACTTT. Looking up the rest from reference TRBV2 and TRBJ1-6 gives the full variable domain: EPEVTQTPSHQVTQMGQEVILRCVPISNHLYFYWYRQILGQKVEFLVSFYNNEISEKSEIFDDQFSVERPDGSNFTLKIRSTKLEDSAMYFCASQRSFYNSPLHFGNGTRLTVT.

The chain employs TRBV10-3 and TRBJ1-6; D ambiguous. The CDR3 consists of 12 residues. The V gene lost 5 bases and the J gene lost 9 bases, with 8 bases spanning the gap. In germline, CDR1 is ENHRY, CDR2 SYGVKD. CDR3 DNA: TGTGCCATCAGTTCGGGGTCTTCACCCCTCCACTTT. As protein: CAISSGSSPLHF.